This is a list of T cell receptor beta chains from one sample in a study of memory CD4+ T cells and cytomegalovirus serostatus. TCRdb keeps only in-frame clones here, not all; method: immunoSEQ multiplex PCR. The sample consists of over 40,000 clones, 65% to 85% of them appearing once. The sample comprised memory CD4+ T cells from blood. These receptors all stem from an adult in good health and CMV-seronegative. CDR3s include the opening cysteine and the closing phenylalanine or tryptophan. The D gene is left open where the match is weak. Clone size is shown for a subset of rows, as once, few, many or a class of expanded clone.

j_gene	d_gene	v_gene	abundance	CDR3nt	CDR3aa
TRBJ2-7	NA	TRBV5-1	NA	TGCGCCAGCAGCTTGGACAGAGCCGAGCAGTACTTC	CASSLDRAEQYF
TRBJ2-1	NA	TRBV6-6	NA	TGTGCCAGCAGTCCAACTAATGAGCAGTTCTTC	CASSPTNEQFF
TRBJ2-5	TRBD1	TRBV7-9	NA	TGTGCCAGCAGCTTGCCCCGCATCGGCAGGGGGCCCCAAGAGACCCAGTACTTC	CASSLPRIGRGPQETQYF
TRBJ1-3	NA	TRBV19	NA	TGTGCCAGTAGTATAGGACTGATCTCTGGAAACACCATATATTTT	CASSIGLISGNTIYF
TRBJ2-2	TRBD1	TRBV15	NA	TGTGCCACCAGCAGCGACAGGGTTTCAACCGGGGAGCTGTTTTTT	CATSSDRVSTGELFF
TRBJ1-2	NA	TRBV7-9	NA	TGTGCCAGCAGCTTAGACGCCCAGGGAAGCTACACCTTC	CASSLDAQGSYTF
TRBJ1-1	NA	TRBV4-1	NA	TGCGCCAGCAGCCAAGCCGGTATGAACACTGAAGCTTTCTTT	CASSQAGMNTEAFF
TRBJ1-3	NA	TRBV28	NA	TGTGCCAGCAGTTTATCAACAGGGTCTGGAAACACCATATATTTT	CASSLSTGSGNTIYF
TRBJ1-1	TRBD1	TRBV7-6	NA	TGTGCCAGCAGCCCGCCGACAGGGTCCAACACTGAAGCTTTCTTT	CASSPPTGSNTEAFF
TRBJ1-1	NA	TRBV6-6	NA	TGTGCCAGCAGGACTAAAGGGGCGGAAAACACTGAAGCTTTCTTT	CASRTKGAENTEAFF
TRBJ2-2	TRBD1	TRBV18	NA	TGTGCCAGCTCACCCTATAGGACAGGGGGCACCGGGGAGCTGTTTTTT	CASSPYRTGGTGELFF
TRBJ2-5	NA	TRBV5-4	NA	TGTGCCAGCAGCCGCTCAGGGACTCAAGAGACCCAGTACTTC	CASSRSGTQETQYF
TRBJ2-3	TRBD2	TRBV7-2	NA	TGTGCCAGCATGACGACTAGCGGGGTTGGAGATACGCAGTATTTT	CASMTTSGVGDTQYF
TRBJ2-7	TRBD1	TRBV7-2	NA	TGTGCCAGCAGCCCAGGACAGGATCCCTACGAGCAGTACTTC	CASSPGQDPYEQYF
TRBJ2-3	TRBD1	TRBV6-1	NA	TGTGCCAGCAGTGCGGCGGCCGGGATGTTCGGCAGGGGGCCAGATACGCAGTATTTT	CASSAAAGMFGRGPDTQYF
TRBJ1-4	TRBD1	TRBV7-9	NA	TGTGCCAGCAGCTTAGCGTCGGGACAGGGTTCAGGTGAAAAACTGTTTTTT	CASSLASGQGSGEKLFF
TRBJ1-6	NA	TRBV14	NA	TGTGCCAGCAGCCTACAGGGAGTTCGTTCACCCCTCCACTTT	CASSLQGVRSPLHF
TRBJ1-1	TRBD1	TRBV30	NA	TGTGCCTGGAGTGAAGGACAGGGGGAAACTGAAGCTTTCTTT	CAWSEGQGETEAFF
TRBJ2-5	NA	TRBV6-1	NA	TGTGCCAGCAGTGAAGAGCCAGCGGAGTACCAAGAGACCCAGTACTTC	CASSEEPAEYQETQYF
TRBJ2-7	TRBD1	TRBV27	NA	TGTGCCAGCAAGGGGCGACAGGGGGAACAGCAGTACTTC	CASKGRQGEQQYF
TRBJ2-5	NA	TRBV19	NA	TGTGCCAGTAGTATAGGAGGGTCCCAAGAGACCCAGTACTTC	CASSIGGSQETQYF
TRBJ1-1	NA	TRBV9	few	TGTGCCAGCAGCGCTGGACAGCAGGGCACTGAAGCTTTCTTT	CASSAGQQGTEAFF
TRBJ1-4	TRBD1	TRBV5-1	NA	TGCGCCAGCAGCCCCGGACAGGGGAGGGGTGAAAAACTGTTTTTT	CASSPGQGRGEKLFF
TRBJ1-6	NA	TRBV6-1	NA	TGTGCCAGCGGCGGACAAAAAAATTCACCCCTCCACTTT	CASGGQKNSPLHF
TRBJ1-2	NA	TRBV6-1	NA	TGTGCCAGCAGCCGTACAGACGGGAACTATGGCTACACCTTC	CASSRTDGNYGYTF
TRBJ1-1	TRBD1	TRBV28	NA	TGTGCCAGCAGTTTTATCAGGGGGAGTAAGAAGGACACTGAAGCTTTCTTT	CASSFIRGSKKDTEAFF
TRBJ1-6	NA	TRBV9	NA	TGTGCCAGCGCGTCCTATAATTCACCCCTCCACTTT	CASASYNSPLHF
TRBJ2-6	NA	TRBV4-2	NA	TGTGCCAGCAGCCAAGAATCGGTGGGCTCTGGGGCCAACGTCCTGACTTTC	CASSQESVGSGANVLTF
TRBJ1-1	NA	TRBV7-3	once	TGTGCCAGCAGCGGGACCGTCGTCAACATGAACACTGAAGCTTTCTTT	CASSGTVVNMNTEAFF
TRBJ2-3	TRBD1	TRBV14	NA	TGTGCCAGCAGCCCCCCTAGACAGGGCCTCGGGGATACGCAGTATTTT	CASSPPRQGLGDTQYF
TRBJ2-7	NA	TRBV23-1	NA	TGCGCCAGCAAATCAGGGGCCCGAATTCTTATGCGGGCCTACGAGCAGTACTTC	CASKSGARILMRAYEQYF
TRBJ2-3	NA	TRBV27	NA	TGTGCCAGTAACTCCCCTACGGGGGGCACAGATACGCAGTATTTT	CASNSPTGGTDTQYF
TRBJ1-2	NA	TRBV6-1	few	TGTGCCAGCAGAGACCCGGGGACCATGTATGGCTACACCTTC	CASRDPGTMYGYTF
TRBJ1-2	NA	TRBV28	few	TGTGCCAGCAGTTTAAAACACTATGGCTACACCTTC	CASSLKHYGYTF
TRBJ2-2	TRBD1	TRBV5-1	NA	TGCGCCAGCAGCCCCCCGGGACAGGGGGTCGGGGAGCTGTTTTTT	CASSPPGQGVGELFF
TRBJ2-7	NA	TRBV7-2	NA	TGTGCCAGCAGCTTTTCAGGATCCAACGGCGAGCAGTACTTC	CASSFSGSNGEQYF
TRBJ2-7	NA	TRBV4-2	NA	TGTGCCAGCAGCCAAGATAGGGTCTCCGAGCAGTACTTC	CASSQDRVSEQYF
TRBJ1-3	NA	TRBV6-5	once	TGTGCCAGCAGTTACTCGACCGGGGCTGAGGCCACCATATATTTT	CASSYSTGAEATIYF
TRBJ1-2	NA	TRBV2	NA	TGTGCCAGCACGTACAGAAACTATGGCTACACCTTC	CASTYRNYGYTF
TRBJ2-1	NA	TRBV30	few	TGTGCCTGGAGTTTCTTTGTGGATTACAATGAGCAGTTCTTC	CAWSFFVDYNEQFF
TRBJ1-1	TRBD1	TRBV11-1	NA	TGTGCCAGCACCGACAGGGTTGACACTGAAGCTTTCTTT	CASTDRVDTEAFF
TRBJ1-1	NA	TRBV18	NA	TGTGCCAGCCGAGTGGGACAGAACACTGAAGCTTTCTTT	CASRVGQNTEAFF